A selection of T cell receptor beta chains follows, all from one sample in a study of vaccination and CD4 T cells after COVID-19. TCRdb used MiXCR to reprocess the PCR reads, holding one entry per CDR3 protein. The sample has over 10,000 distinct CDR3 sequences; about 75% are singletons. Their specific antigens are unknown. The sequenced material came from CD4+ T cells from blood, cultured in vitro. The receptors derive from a human donor who had recovered from COVID-19. The CDR3 runs from the conserved cysteine through the conserved F or W. A D gene is named only where the DNA matches it firmly. Expanded clones get a size class; other rows say once, few or many, or leave the size out.

V: TRBV30
J: TRBJ1-1
length: 13
D: TRBD1
size: NA
DNA: TGTGCCTGGAGAGGACAGGGCTACACTGAAGCTTTCTTT
CDR3: CAWRGQGYTEAFF

V: TRBV7-2
J: TRBJ1-3
length: 18
D: TRBD1
size: NA
DNA: TGTGCCAGCAGCTTAGGCCCTATCCGGACAGGGCGTGGAAACACCATATATTTT
CDR3: CASSLGPIRTGRGNTIYF

V: TRBV4-1
J: TRBJ2-1
length: 14
D: NA
size: once
DNA: TGCGCCAGCAGCCAAGATCCGCACGCATGGGAGCAGTTCTTC
CDR3: CASSQDPHAWEQFF

V: TRBV20-1
J: TRBJ1-4
length: 12
D: NA
size: once
DNA: TGCAGTGCGACGGGACTTTCTGAAAAACTGTTTTTT
CDR3: CSATGLSEKLFF

V: TRBV2
J: TRBJ1-5
length: 15
D: NA
size: NA
DNA: TGTGCCAGCAGTGGAGTGGGTTACAGCAATCAGCCCCAGCATTTT
CDR3: CASSGVGYSNQPQHF

V: TRBV28
J: TRBJ2-2
length: 17
D: TRBD2
size: few
DNA: TGTGCCAGCAGCCCCGGACTAGCGGGAGGGCTAGGCGGGGAGCTGTTTTTT
CDR3: CASSPGLAGGLGGELFF

V: TRBV20-1
J: TRBJ1-5
length: 18
D: TRBD1
size: NA
DNA: TGCAGTGCGGAAACGGGGACAGGGGGACTTTATAGCAATCAGCCCCAGCATTTT
CDR3: CSAETGTGGLYSNQPQHF

V: TRBV27
J: TRBJ2-3
length: 16
D: NA
size: NA
DNA: TGTGCCAGCAGTTTACTCGGGCAGCCGAGCACAGATACGCAGTATTTT
CDR3: CASSLLGQPSTDTQYF

V: TRBV6-1
J: TRBJ2-4
length: 14
D: NA
size: once
DNA: TGTGCCACCCTGGACCCCGAAGCCAAAAACATTCAGTACTTC
CDR3: CATLDPEAKNIQYF

V: TRBV20-1
J: TRBJ2-7
length: 14
D: TRBD1
size: NA
DNA: TGCAGTGCTAACCCGGGACAGGGAACCTACGAGCAGTACTTC
CDR3: CSANPGQGTYEQYF

V: TRBV24-1
J: TRBJ2-3
length: 13
D: TRBD1
size: NA
DNA: TGTGCCACCAGTGATGGCGGGACAGGTACGCAGTATTTT
CDR3: CATSDGGTGTQYF

V: TRBV5-1
J: TRBJ2-1
length: 17
D: TRBD2
size: NA
DNA: TGCGCCAGCAGCTGGTCTAGCGGGAGCCCCTCCTACAATGAGCAGTTCTTC
CDR3: CASSWSSGSPSYNEQFF

V: TRBV7-2
J: TRBJ2-2
length: 16
D: NA
size: once
DNA: TGTGCCAGCAGCGGGCGCCAGGGGCCTTACACCGGGGAGCTGTTTTTT
CDR3: CASSGRQGPYTGELFF

V: TRBV20-1
J: TRBJ2-3
length: 17
D: NA
size: once
DNA: TGCAGTGCTAGAGACCCTCGCGCGGGGAGTCTGCCAGATACGCAGTATTTT
CDR3: CSARDPRAGSLPDTQYF

V: TRBV7-9
J: TRBJ2-7
length: 15
D: TRBD2
size: NA
DNA: TGTGCCAGCAGCCCCACCGGAGGGCGGGGGTACGAGCAGTACTTC
CDR3: CASSPTGGRGYEQYF

V: TRBV29-1
J: TRBJ2-5
length: 12
D: NA
size: NA
DNA: TGCAGCGTCAAACAGGGTTGGGAGACCCAGTACTTC
CDR3: CSVKQGWETQYF

V: TRBV7-2
J: TRBJ2-1
length: 15
D: NA
size: NA
DNA: TGTGCCAGCAGCTTTGAACGGGCCTCCTACAATGAGCAGTTCTTC
CDR3: CASSFERASYNEQFF

V: TRBV7-2
J: TRBJ1-1
length: 16
D: TRBD1
size: NA
DNA: TGTGCCAGCAGCCATCTCCCCGGGACAGAGACCACTGAAGCTTTCTTT
CDR3: CASSHLPGTETTEAFF

V: TRBV19
J: TRBJ2-3
length: 13
D: NA
size: once
DNA: TGTGCCAGTAGTACGTCGGCCGCAGATACGCAGTATTTT
CDR3: CASSTSAADTQYF

V: TRBV7-2
J: TRBJ1-6
length: 12
D: NA
size: NA
DNA: TGTGCCAGCAGCTTATACCCTTCACCCCTCCACTTT
CDR3: CASSLYPSPLHF

V: TRBV7-9
J: TRBJ2-5
length: 14
D: NA
size: once
DNA: TGTGCCAGCAGTCGGCGGGGCCACCAAGAGACCCAGTACTTC
CDR3: CASSRRGHQETQYF

V: TRBV6-1
J: TRBJ2-7
length: 15
D: TRBD1
size: NA
DNA: TGTGCCAGCAGAAAGCCAGGGGGTGGCTCCTACGAGCAGTACTTC
CDR3: CASRKPGGGSYEQYF

V: TRBV20-1
J: TRBJ1-5
length: 12
D: NA
size: NA
DNA: TGCAGTGCTAGACGGTTGAATCAGCCCCAGCATTTT
CDR3: CSARRLNQPQHF

V: TRBV19
J: TRBJ1-5
length: 15
D: NA
size: few
DNA: TGTGCCAGTAATGTGGGCAGCACTAGCAATCAGCCCCAGCATTTT
CDR3: CASNVGSTSNQPQHF

V: TRBV28
J: TRBJ2-2
length: 15
D: NA
size: NA
DNA: TGTGCCAGCAGTTTGGGGGGCTCTGGCACCGGGGAGCTGTTTTTT
CDR3: CASSLGGSGTGELFF

V: TRBV7-2
J: TRBJ2-5
length: 12
D: NA
size: NA
DNA: TGTGCCAGCAGCTTATGGGCAGAGACCCAGTACTTC
CDR3: CASSLWAETQYF

V: TRBV6-5
J: TRBJ1-2
length: 15
D: NA
size: NA
DNA: TGTGCCAGCAGTTACATCCCTCCAGTTAACTATGGCTACACCTTC
CDR3: CASSYIPPVNYGYTF

V: TRBV6-2/TRBV6-3
J: TRBJ2-1
length: 16
D: NA
size: NA
DNA: TGTGCCAGCAGGAGTCCCTCCGGTGGGCGGTACAATGAGCAGTTCTTC
CDR3: CASRSPSGGRYNEQFF

V: TRBV11-2
J: TRBJ2-7
length: 16
D: NA
size: NA
DNA: TGTGCCAGCAGCCGAGGTGGGGCGGGACTCTCCTACGAGCAGTACTTC
CDR3: CASSRGGAGLSYEQYF

V: TRBV6-1
J: TRBJ2-3
length: 12
D: NA
size: NA
DNA: TGTGCCAGCAGTCAAGGAACAGATACGCAGTATTTT
CDR3: CASSQGTDTQYF

V: TRBV15
J: TRBJ1-5
length: 17
D: TRBD1
size: NA
DNA: TGTGCCACCAGCTCTCGACAGGGGCGAGGAAGCAATCAGCCCCAGCATTTT
CDR3: CATSSRQGRGSNQPQHF

V: TRBV6-1
J: TRBJ2-1
length: 14
D: TRBD2
size: NA
DNA: TGTGCCAGCACCCGGACTAGCGGACAACCCCAGCAGTTCTTC
CDR3: CASTRTSGQPQQFF

V: TRBV7-8
J: TRBJ1-5
length: 13
D: TRBD1
size: few
DNA: TGTGCCGGAACAGGGGGGAAGGATCAGCCCCAGCATTTT
CDR3: CAGTGGKDQPQHF

V: TRBV12-3/TRBV12-4
J: TRBJ2-5
length: 15
D: TRBD1
size: NA
DNA: TGTGCCAGCAGTCTAGTACAGGGGGTTGGGGAGACCCAGTACTTC
CDR3: CASSLVQGVGETQYF

V: TRBV27
J: TRBJ1-1
length: 13
D: TRBD1
size: NA
DNA: TGTGCCAGCAGCCAGGGGGGGAACACTGAAGCTTTCTTT
CDR3: CASSQGGNTEAFF

V: TRBV7-3
J: TRBJ1-1
length: 13
D: NA
size: NA
DNA: TGTGCCAGCAGCCCCGAAAAGAACACTGAAGCTTTCTTT
CDR3: CASSPEKNTEAFF

V: TRBV7-9
J: TRBJ2-7
length: 13
D: NA
size: NA
DNA: TGTGCCAGCAGCACATCCGGGACGAACGAGCAGTACTTC
CDR3: CASSTSGTNEQYF

V: TRBV19
J: TRBJ1-6
length: 13
D: NA
size: NA
DNA: TGTGCCAGTAGGAGGGAGGGGTTTTCACCCCTCCACTTT
CDR3: CASRREGFSPLHF

V: TRBV7-2
J: TRBJ1-4
length: 14
D: NA
size: NA
DNA: TGTGCCAGCAGCCGGGGTGCTACTAATGAAAAACTGTTTTTT
CDR3: CASSRGATNEKLFF

V: TRBV6-1
J: TRBJ1-1
length: 15
D: NA
size: NA
DNA: TGTGCCAGCAACCGACGGGGGGGCGCGGACACTGAAGCTTTCTTT
CDR3: CASNRRGGADTEAFF

V: TRBV6-1
J: TRBJ1-6
length: 15
D: NA
size: NA
DNA: TGTGCCAGCAACACAGGGATTTCCTATAATTCACCCCTCCACTTT
CDR3: CASNTGISYNSPLHF

V: TRBV6-1
J: TRBJ1-1
length: 15
D: NA
size: NA
DNA: TGTGCCAGCAGTGGAGCGGGACGGCGATACACTGAAGCTTTCTTT
CDR3: CASSGAGRRYTEAFF